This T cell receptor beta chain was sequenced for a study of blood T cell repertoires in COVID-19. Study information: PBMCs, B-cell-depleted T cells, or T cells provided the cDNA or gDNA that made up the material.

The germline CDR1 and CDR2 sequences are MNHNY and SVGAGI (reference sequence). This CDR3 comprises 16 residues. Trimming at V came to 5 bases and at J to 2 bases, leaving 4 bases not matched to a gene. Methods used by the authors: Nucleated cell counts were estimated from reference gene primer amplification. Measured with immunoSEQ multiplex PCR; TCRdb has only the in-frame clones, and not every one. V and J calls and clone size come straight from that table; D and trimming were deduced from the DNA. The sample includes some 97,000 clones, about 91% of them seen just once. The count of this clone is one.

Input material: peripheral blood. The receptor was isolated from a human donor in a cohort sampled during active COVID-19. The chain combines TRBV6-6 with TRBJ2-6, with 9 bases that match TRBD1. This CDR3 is CASSQDRGAGANVLTF. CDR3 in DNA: TGTGCCAGCAGTCAGGACAGGGGAGCTGGGGCCAACGTCCTGACTTTC.